This TCR beta chain was profiled in a study of shared clonotypes between healthy human individuals. General observations from the study: Of the naive CD4 clonotypes, about 5% were shared across several donors. Compared with clonotypes that all four donors shared, non-shared clonotypes had lower generation probabilities.

With respect to this clone: Its antigen is not identified.

Germline V gives CDR1 MDHEN, CDR2 SYDVKM. This CDR3 has 14 amino acids. V gave up 5 bases and J gave up 1 base, with 9 bases separating them. CD45RO-negative cells were positively selected for CCR7, leaving out terminally differentiated effector memory CD45RA+ cells. 200 to 250 ng DNA, 30,000 to 35,000 T cell genomes, went into each sorted-subset replicate PCR. Data came from immunoSEQ multiplex PCR; TCRdb stores just in-frame clones and leaves some out. The sample contains a few million clones, approximately 92% of which appear only once. The sequence came from a man between 18 and 35 years old in good health. Some clones in this sample may be carry-over from other donors' samples. V is TRBV28 and J is TRBJ2-1, with D perhaps TRBD2 (6 bases). What was sequenced was naive CD8+ T cells from PBMCs. CDR3 coding DNA: TGTGCCAGCAGTATCGGGGGATCCTACAATGAGCAGTTCTTC. Translated: CASSIGGSYNEQFF.